What follows describes a single T cell receptor (beta chain). Germline V gives CDR1 SGHAT, CDR2 FQNNGV. This CDR3 region has 16 residues. The J segment lost 0 bases and the V segment lost 5 bases, leaving 5 bases of the junction unmatched. TCRdb's table, derived via immunoSEQ multiplex PCR, lists solely in-frame clones and lacks some. The sample consists of roughly 130,000 clones, around nine tenths of them appearing once. These data are taken from a study of cytomegalovirus exposure and HLA in healthy donors. Study overall: A subsequent analysis stated that the 90 to 150 validation repertoires were run on the same platform as the roughly 700 first-cohort repertoires.

The source of this sequence is a man aged 25-45 years in good health and CMV-seronegative. The chain recombines TRBV11-2 with TRBJ2-1; TRBD2 matches 9 bases. Sequenced: PBMCs. CDR3 in amino acids: CASSPVAGASYNEQFF. In nucleotides, the CDR3 is TGTGCCAGCAGCCCCGTAGCGGGGGCCTCCTACAATGAGCAGTTCTTC.